This TCR beta chain derives from a study of personalized T cell therapy for brain tumors (dated by TCRdb to about 2021). About the investigation overall: To find peptides restricted to tumors, the investigators applied a proteogenomic strategy integrating mass spectrometry proteomics and sequencing of tumor DNA/RNA.

The junction shows trimming of 2 bases on V and 5 bases on J, and the gene matches do not reach 3 bases of it. Looking up the germline V gene yields CDR1 SGHTA and CDR2 FQGTGA. The CDR3, cysteine through phenylalanine, is 14 amino acids long. Left in the record is the CDR3 DNA by itself, 42 bases read in frame from the first base. As input for TCR beta CDR3 sequencing, RNA from the peptide-stimulated T cells was extracted using an RNeasy Mini Kit. The immunoSEQ platform was used at survey-level resolution to carry out TCR Vbeta CDR3 sequencing. From the authors' description of their analysis: The sequence results were analyzed and compiled using immunoSEQ ANALYZER v3.0. TCRdb retrieved this table from immuneACCESS and kept in-frame rearrangements only. Not all clones are present; in checked studies, unresolved V genes account for under half, and no reason is known for the remainder. V and J calls and clone size are as listed in that table; D and trimming were resolved from the DNA. The sample table contains 1,500 to 2,000 clones; only one count was recorded for more than 20% of them. The ten largest clones take up approximately 40% of the sample.

Based on its abundance in the sample, this clone is medium-sized (0.01 to 0.1%). Its antigen target is currently unknown. No base quality information exists; no much larger clone differs at one position. Ficoll density gradient centrifugation was used to isolate PBMCs, and the adherent monocytes were then differentiated into dendritic cells using IL-4 and GM-CSF. Non-adherent cells were co-cultured with irradiated peptide-loaded DCs at a 1:10 ratio, and the proliferating cells were restimulated on day 7 with fresh peptide-loaded DCs. The culture cytokines were IL-6, IL-7, IL-12 and IL-15 for the first stimulation, IL-7 plus IL-2 for the second stimulation, and IL-2 alone for the third stimulation. The expanded cells that were used for TCR sequencing were subjected to cryopreservation.

The specimen sequenced was a T cell product expanded with peptides in culture. The sequence was collected from a human donor with medulloblastoma. The rearranged segments are TRBV7-3 and TRBJ2-3, with TRBD2 matching 8 junction bases. For the CDR3, the sequence is CASSLGAGVDTQYF. The DNA sequence is TGTGCCAGCAGCTTAGGAGCGGGGGTAGATACGCAGTATTTT.